A selection of T cell receptor beta chains follows, all from one sample in a study of T-cell memory formation after mild COVID-19. TCRdb analysed the 5' RACE reads with MiXCR anew, one entry per CDR3 protein. The profile covers 150,000 to 200,000 distinct CDR3 sequences, with less than 40% appearing a single time and around 13% taken by the ten largest. The material sequenced was PBMCs or a T cell subset sorted from them (not recorded which). These receptors were taken from an adult woman who had mild COVID-19 (a few samples of this study predate the infection). Cell type and time point are not known. Each CDR3 is given with its conserved first and last residue. Each record gives: CDR3 protein, CDR3 DNA, clone size, D gene, J gene, V gene, CDR3 length. The D gene is left open where the match is weak. Rows may omit the clone size; those that give it use once, few, many or a size class.

CASSYSIRPWETQYF TGTGCCAGCAGTTACTCGATTCGCCCCTGGGAGACCCAGTACTTC few - TRBJ2-5 TRBV6-2/TRBV6-3 15
CASRPHSGGGEQFF TGTGCCAGCCGCCCTCATAGCGGAGGGGGGGAGCAGTTCTTC few - TRBJ2-1 TRBV27 14
CASSPYSTREQFF TGTGCCAGCAGCCCATACTCGACCCGTGAGCAGTTCTTC many - TRBJ2-1 TRBV11-3 13
CSARDRGHTEAFF TGCAGTGCTAGAGACAGGGGGCACACTGAAGCTTTCTTT - TRBD1 TRBJ1-1 TRBV20-1 13
CASLLAELTDTQYF TGCGCCAGCTTACTAGCGGAGCTTACAGATACGCAGTATTTT - TRBD2 TRBJ2-3 TRBV5-1 14
CASSHDRGTPDTQYF TGTGCCAGCAGTCACGACAGGGGAACCCCAGATACGCAGTATTTT - TRBD1 TRBJ2-3 TRBV27 15
CASSLGDGVREQYF TGCGCCAGCAGCTTGGGCGACGGGGTACGCGAGCAGTACTTC few - TRBJ2-7 TRBV5-1 14
CASSARSGAQTEAFF TGTGCCAGCAGCGCCCGGTCGGGGGCGCAGACTGAAGCTTTCTTT - - TRBJ1-1 TRBV6-4 15
CASRYGRTSGNTIYF TGTGCCAGCAGGTATGGACGGACCTCTGGAAACACCATATATTTT - - TRBJ1-3 TRBV2 15
CASSYGQANTEAFF TGTGCCAGCAGTTACGGACAGGCGAACACTGAAGCTTTCTTT few TRBD1 TRBJ1-1 TRBV6-6 14
CSARGLEGVTQYF TGCAGTGCTAGAGGGTTGGAGGGCGTGACCCAGTACTTC - - TRBJ2-5 TRBV20-1 13
CASSLYWTGGSYEQYF TGCGCCAGCAGCTTGTACTGGACAGGGGGTTCCTACGAGCAGTACTTC few TRBD1 TRBJ2-7 TRBV5-1 16
CASSQEGRVAGLGYTF TGCGCCAGCAGCCAAGAGGGCCGGGTCGCAGGGTTGGGCTACACCTTC few - TRBJ1-2 TRBV4-1 16
CASSDSDSQETQYF TGTGCCAGCAGTGACTCTGACAGCCAAGAGACCCAGTACTTC - - TRBJ2-5 TRBV25-1 14
CASSLAGTGYGIQYF TGCGCCAGCAGCTTGGCCGGGACAGGGTATGGCATTCAGTACTTC - TRBD1 TRBJ2-4 TRBV5-1 15
CASSQDSKTGDNEQFF TGTGCCAGCAGCCAAGATTCCAAGACAGGAGACAATGAGCAGTTCTTC - - TRBJ2-1 TRBV3-1 16
CASSHNNEQFF TGCGCCAGCAGCCATAACAATGAGCAGTTCTTC few - TRBJ2-1 TRBV4-1 11
CASSEGRNIGQETQYF TGTGCCAGCAGTGAAGGACGGAACATCGGTCAAGAGACCCAGTACTTC few - TRBJ2-5 TRBV2 16
CASSLKGETQYF TGTGCCAGCAGTCTTAAAGGAGAGACCCAGTACTTC - - TRBJ2-5 TRBV3-1 12
CASSLSFARPGQFF TGTGCCAGCAGTTTAAGTTTTGCCCGGCCGGGTCAGTTCTTC few - TRBJ2-1 TRBV12-3/TRBV12-4 14
CASSKGTGFDQPQHF TGCGCCAGCAGCAAGGGGACAGGTTTTGATCAGCCCCAGCATTTT - TRBD1 TRBJ1-5 TRBV4-1 15
CASSGSSGRVWYEQYF TGCGCCAGCAGCGGGTCTAGCGGCAGGGTATGGTACGAGCAGTACTTC - TRBD2 TRBJ2-7 TRBV5-1 16
CSASLGGNQPQHF TGCAGTGCTAGTTTAGGGGGGAATCAGCCCCAGCATTTT - - TRBJ1-5 TRBV20-1 13
CATRAGSDTQYF TGTGCCACCCGAGCTGGGTCAGATACGCAGTATTTT - - TRBJ2-3 TRBV24-1 12
CASSRDIGQGISGEQYF TGTGCCAGCTCACGAGACATAGGACAGGGGATAAGCGGCGAGCAGTACTTC - TRBD1 TRBJ2-7 TRBV18 17
CASSLGRTAPSLEQFF TGTGCCAGCAGCTTAGGGAGGACAGCCCCGAGTTTGGAGCAGTTCTTC - - TRBJ2-1 TRBV13 16
CASSFTGTGISNTIYF TGTGCCAGCAGTTTCACCGGGACAGGAATAAGCAACACCATATATTTT - TRBD1 TRBJ1-3 TRBV12-3/TRBV12-4 16
CASSPPGVNEQFF TGTGCCAGCAGCCCGCCCGGGGTAAATGAGCAGTTCTTC - - TRBJ2-1 TRBV7-2 13
CASSPPGVYEQYF TGTGCCAGCTCACCACCAGGGGTCTACGAGCAGTACTTC few - TRBJ2-7 TRBV18 13
CSARDTDNEQFF TGCAGTGCTAGAGATACGGACAATGAGCAGTTCTTC - - TRBJ2-1 TRBV20-1 12
CASSFGTGVYEQYF TGTGCCAGCAGCTTTGGGACAGGGGTCTACGAGCAGTACTTC few TRBD1 TRBJ2-7 TRBV11-2 14
CSARDLGDTSYEQYF TGCAGTGCTAGAGATCTAGGAGACACCTCCTACGAGCAGTACTTC - - TRBJ2-7 TRBV20-1 15
CSTFQETQYF TGCAGTACGTTTCAAGAGACCCAGTACTTC many - TRBJ2-5 TRBV20-1 10
CASSLSPGGDTQYF TGTGCCAGCAGCCTTAGCCCCGGGGGAGATACGCAGTATTTT - - TRBJ2-3 TRBV7-7 14
CASATISNQPQHF TGTGCCAGCGCGACAATAAGCAATCAGCCCCAGCATTTT few - TRBJ1-5 TRBV6-2/TRBV6-3 13
CASSYPGLAGNEQFF TGTGCCAGCAGTTATCCTGGGCTAGCGGGAAATGAGCAGTTCTTC - TRBD2 TRBJ2-1 TRBV6-5 15
CASSAGQSTGELFF TGTGCCAGCAGCGCGGGACAGTCCACCGGGGAGCTGTTTTTT - - TRBJ2-2 TRBV7-9 14
CASSPRLAGGPMSEQFF TGTGCCAGCAGCCCACGACTAGCGGGGGGGCCTATGTCTGAGCAGTTCTTC few TRBD2 TRBJ2-1 TRBV7-8 17
CATSRDLGPGELFF TGTGCCACCAGCAGAGATCTGGGTCCCGGGGAGCTGTTTTTT few - TRBJ2-2 TRBV15 14
CSARQIAKNIQYF TGCAGTGCTAGACAAATAGCCAAAAACATTCAGTACTTC - - TRBJ2-4 TRBV20-1 13